This T cell receptor (beta chain) was sequenced during a study of technical replicates of blood from a handful of donors (dated by TCRdb to about 2017). Library method: the immunoSEQ multiplex PCR assay. Imported from immuneACCESS, the table was reduced by TCRdb to in-frame sequences with V and J called. These copies leave out some clones; in studies compared against another copy, an unresolved V gene accounts for under half, and the cause of the remainder is not known. The sample includes under 85,000 clones, with 95% to 98% observed a single time. Clones ranked in the top ten supply 0.34% of the sample. Note on this clone: Its binding antigen is unknown. No qualities accompany the bases; no much larger clone lies one base away.

This sequence was found in a human donor in good health. Sequencing used T cells isolated from PBMCs.

The DNA sequence is given as TGTGCCAGCAGGGAAGTTGGCGGATTGCACACTGAAGCTTTCTTT. It translates to CASREVGGLHTEAFF. This chain is built from TRBV5-6 and TRBJ1-1; no confident D gene assignment can be made. V drops 5 bases and J drops 3 bases, leaving 17 bases in between. Looking up the germline V gene yields CDR1 SGHDT and CDR2 YYEEEE. Reading from cysteine to phenylalanine, the CDR3 counts 15 amino acids. Only the CDR3 DNA is retained, 45 bases long and in frame from the first base.